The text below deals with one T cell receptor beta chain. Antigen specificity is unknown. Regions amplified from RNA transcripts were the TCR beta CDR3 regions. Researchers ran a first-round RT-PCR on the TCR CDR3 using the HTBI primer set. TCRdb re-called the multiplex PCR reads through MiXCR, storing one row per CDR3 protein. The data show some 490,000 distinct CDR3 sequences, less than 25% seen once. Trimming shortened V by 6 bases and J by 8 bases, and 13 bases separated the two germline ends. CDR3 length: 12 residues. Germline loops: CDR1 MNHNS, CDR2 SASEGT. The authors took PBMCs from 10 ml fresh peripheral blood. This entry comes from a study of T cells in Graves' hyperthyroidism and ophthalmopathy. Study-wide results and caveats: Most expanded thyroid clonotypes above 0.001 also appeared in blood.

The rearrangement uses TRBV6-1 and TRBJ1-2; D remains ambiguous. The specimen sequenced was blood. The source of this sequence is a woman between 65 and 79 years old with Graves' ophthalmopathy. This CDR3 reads CASSPTTGGYTF. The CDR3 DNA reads TGTGCCAGCAGCCCTACTACCGGAGGCTACACCTTC.